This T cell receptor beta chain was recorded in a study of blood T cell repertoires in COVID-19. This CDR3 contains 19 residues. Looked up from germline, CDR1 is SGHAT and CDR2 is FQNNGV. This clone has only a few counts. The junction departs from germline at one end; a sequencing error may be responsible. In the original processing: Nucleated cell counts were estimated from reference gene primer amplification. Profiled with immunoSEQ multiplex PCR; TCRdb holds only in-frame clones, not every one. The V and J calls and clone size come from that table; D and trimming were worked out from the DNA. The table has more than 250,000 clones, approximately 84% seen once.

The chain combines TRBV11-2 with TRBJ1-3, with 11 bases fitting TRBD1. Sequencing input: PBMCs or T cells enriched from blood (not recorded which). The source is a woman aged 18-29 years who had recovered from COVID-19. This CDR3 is CASSIRDRGTLHSENTIYF. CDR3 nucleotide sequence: TGTGCCAGCAGCATCCGGGACAGGGGGACTCTTCACTCTGAAAACACCATATATTTT.